The 9 T cell receptor beta chains in this list originate from one sample, sequenced in a study of T cell repertoires in cytomegalovirus infection. From the reads, TCRdb called clonotypes with MiXCR, one entry per CDR3 protein. The sample holds some 900,000 distinct CDR3 sequences, approximately 32% seen once. Antigen specificity for these receptors is unknown. This material consisted of cultured CD8+ T cells from PBMCs, taken from culture after CMV antigen stimulation. The receptors were gathered from a human donor in good health (CMV status not recorded). Some clones in this sample may be carry-over from other donors' samples.

CDR3 DNA: TGTGCCAGCAGTGAAAGCGGGGGAAGCTACGAGCAGTACGTC. This codes for CASSESGGSYEQYV. V and J are TRBV2 and TRBJ2-7, with 8 bases fitting TRBD2. Germline CDR1 SNHLY, CDR2 FYNNEI. With 2 bases clipped from V and 3 bases from J, the junction kept 3 bases outside the gene matches. There are 14 residues in the CDR3.

This clonotype was observed many times. CDR3 DNA: TGTGCCAGCAGCCCAGGACAGACCTATGGCTACACCTTC. Residues: CASSPGQTYGYTF. The chain recombines TRBV9 with TRBJ1-2; weak D call: TRBD1 (6 bases). The CDR3 has 13 amino acids. The germline V gene encodes CDR1 SGDLS and CDR2 YYNGEE. V lost 4 bases and J 4 bases, leaving 11 bases between the germline ends.

The chain uses TRBV6-6 and TRBJ2-1, with 10 bases matching TRBD1. Trimming cost V 8 bases and J 4 bases; bases outside gene matches: 5. The CDR3 sequence is 14 residues long. Germline V gene lookup returns CDR1 MNHNY and CDR2 SVGAGI (reference sequence). Written as DNA, the CDR3 is TGTGCCAGCGACGACAGGGGGCTTTACAATGAGCAGTTCTTC. Amino acid sequence: CASDDRGLYNEQFF.

This clonotype was counted a few times. This rearrangement joins TRBV20-1 to TRBJ2-7; D is uncertain. Per germline, CDR1 DFQATT and CDR2 SNEGSKA (reference sequence). The CDR3 contains 14 residues. V lost 1 base and J lost 6, with 16 bases in between. CDR3 nucleotide sequence: TGCAGTGCTAGAGCTGACGAGCCTTGGCCCGAGCAGTACTTC. Translated, it gives CSARADEPWPEQYF.

This clonotype was detected only a few times. This chain uses TRBV12-3 or TRBV12-4 with TRBJ2-5; D is perhaps TRBD1 or TRBD2 (5 bases each). The CDR3 is 16 residues long. Trimming pared 2 bases from V and 4 bases from J, leaving 17 bases between. CDR3 protein: CASSLSYRGFGETQYF. The CDR3 DNA sequence: TGTGCCAGCAGTTTATCCTACCGGGGCTTTGGAGAGACCCAGTACTTC.

This chain connects TRBV9 to TRBJ2-5; 11 bases match TRBD2. Trimming took 3 bases from V and 1 from J; bases not matched to a gene: 2. Looked up from germline, CDR1 is SGDLS and CDR2 is YYNGEE. CDR3 length equals 15 residues. Written as DNA, the CDR3 is TGTGCCAGCAGCGGAGGGACTAGCGGCCAAGAGACCCAGTACTTC. This gives the protein CASSGGTSGQETQYF.

The chain is built from TRBV4-1 and TRBJ2-2; 11 nucleotides align to TRBD1. CDR1 is MGHRA, CDR2 YSYEKL, per germline. The J segment lost 4 bases and the V segment lost 3 bases, leaving 4 bases of the junction unmatched. The CDR3 totals 16 residues. CDR3 protein: CASSHRTGGITGELFF. The DNA for the CDR3 is TGCGCCAGCAGCCACCGGACAGGGGGCATCACCGGGGAGCTGTTTTTT.

V gene TRBV27 combines with J gene TRBJ2-7; D ambiguous. The germline V gene has CDR1 MNHEY and CDR2 SMNVEV (reference sequence). CDR3 length equals 16 residues. V lost 4 bases, J lost 4 bases, and 20 bases lay in between. DNA of the CDR3: TGTGCCAGCAGTTCCTGGGTAAAAGACGGAAAATACGAGCAGTACGTC. It is translated as CASSSWVKDGKYEQYV.

The genes are TRBV9 and TRBJ1-2; tentative D call: TRBD1 (5 bases). Germline assignment: CDR1 SGDLS and CDR2 YYNGEE. This CDR3 has 15 residues. V shed 3 bases and J shed 6 bases, with 18 bases lying between them. CDR3 coding DNA: TGTGCCAGCAGCGGTAGACAGTTCCCCCGGGATGGCTACACCTTC. Translation: CASSGRQFPRDGYTF.